This T cell receptor beta chain was observed in a study of T cell repertoires in cytomegalovirus infection. The overall study: Public signatures in TCR beta pointed to CMV infection and matching HLA type. Broader study findings: Dominating the ex vivo response were HLA-C-restricted CMV-specific TCR beta clonotypes. Summed public TCR beta family frequency identified CMV carriers bearing the relevant HLA.

This clonotype came up a few times. Its antigen remains unknown. TCRdb reprocessed the reads with MiXCR, giving one entry per CDR3 protein. The data contain around 43,000 distinct CDR3 sequences, approximately 20% of them singletons. The CDR3 covers 11 residues. The V end was cut by 5 bases, the J end by 3 bases, with 5 bases between. This clonotype was obtained from a human donor in good health (CMV status not recorded). Some clones in this sample may be carry-over from other donors' samples. The chain uses TRBV12-3 or TRBV12-4 and TRBJ2-7; D possibly corresponds to TRBD1 (5 bases). The sequencing sample was made of PBMCs, sequenced either directly or after in vitro stimulation (not recorded which). Here the CDR3 reads CASSQGYEQYF. The CDR3 region has the DNA TGTGCCAGCAGTCAGGGCTACGAGCAGTACTTC.